Sequencing of this T cell receptor beta chain was carried out in a study of OX40 agonist ivuxolimab in advanced cancers. Trimming took 0 bases from V and 1 from J, leaving 16 bases between them. The V gene's germline CDR1 is LGHNA and CDR2 YSLEER. The CDR3 loop spans 17 amino acids. TCRdb's copy holds only in-frame clones and misses some; the assay was immunoSEQ multiplex PCR. The sample holds around 60,000 clones, approximately 91% seen once. This chain connects TRBV4-3 to TRBJ2-7; D uncertain. Sample: CD4+ or CD8+ T cells sorted from blood, taken in a trial of the OX40 agonist ivuxolimab. The sequence came from an adult with an advanced solid tumor such as melanoma, head and neck, liver or kidney cancer. The CDR3 region is CASSQDSQSATSYEQYF. The CDR3 DNA reads TGCGCCAGCAGCCAAGACTCACAGTCGGCCACTTCCTACGAGCAGTACTTC.